The 10 T cell receptor beta chains presented below share a single source sample, sequenced in a study of blood T cell repertoires in COVID-19. Sequencing used immunoSEQ multiplex PCR; TCRdb keeps in-frame clones, though not all of them. This table has 490,000 or so clones, 88% appearing once. The sequenced material came from PBMCs or T cells enriched from blood (not recorded which). These receptors were collected from a middle-aged woman who had recovered from COVID-19.

This clone was counted only a few times. The J gene is TRBJ2-1, the V gene TRBV6-5; D possibly corresponds to TRBD1 (6 bases). From germline, CDR1 is MNHEY and CDR2 SVGAGI. There are 15 residues in the CDR3. V lost 0 bases, J lost 4 bases, and 10 bases lay in between. The CDR3 region is CASSYSARGYNEQFF. The CDR3 DNA reads as TGTGCCAGCAGTTACTCCGCGAGGGGGTACAATGAGCAGTTCTTC.

The gene calls are TRBV7-6 and TRBJ2-1; 10 positions agree with TRBD1. Trimming removed 6 bases from V and 4 bases from J; junction bases left unmatched: 6. The CDR3 covers 15 residues. Germline CDR1 SGHVS, CDR2 FNYEAQ. CDR3 in DNA: TGTGCCAGCAGACCCGGGACAGGGGTTTACAATGAGCAGTTCTTC. The encoded protein is CASRPGTGVYNEQFF.

The V call is TRBV6-1, the J call TRBJ1-1; a possible D gene is TRBD1 (5 bases). This CDR3 comprises 16 residues. V dropped 2 bases and J dropped 5 bases, with 18 bases sitting between them. Germline values: CDR1 MNHNS, CDR2 SASEGT. The CDR3 protein is CASSEPREGAETEAFF. The CDR3 DNA sequence: TGTGCCAGCAGTGAACCGCGGGAAGGGGCCGAGACTGAAGCTTTCTTT.

The CDR3 nucleotides are TGTGCCAGCAGCGCCAGCCCGGGACAGGCATCAGAGACCCAGTACTTC. Its translation: CASSASPGQASETQYF. The chain carries TRBV9 and TRBJ2-5; TRBD1 agrees at 8 bases. Germline V lookup: CDR1 SGDLS, CDR2 YYNGEE. There are 16 residues in the CDR3. Losses at the gene ends were 3 bases for V and 4 bases for J; bases not matched to a gene: 11.

V gene TRBV7-2 combines with J gene TRBJ2-2; a possible D gene is TRBD2 (6 bases). This CDR3 is built from 15 residues. Germline V CDR1 and CDR2: SGHTA, FQGNSA. V shed 4 bases and J shed 1 base, with 10 bases lying between them. CDR3 DNA: TGTGCCAGCAGCTGGTCGGGAGTGAACACCGGGGAGCTGTTTTTT. Translated, it gives CASSWSGVNTGELFF.

This clone was seen only once. The chain recombines TRBV2 with TRBJ1-6, with 8 bases fitting TRBD1. V dropped 6 bases and J dropped 16; count of bases not matched to a gene: 2. Germline lookup yields CDR1 SNHLY and CDR2 FYNNEI. The length of the CDR3 is 10 residues. As DNA, the CDR3 is TGTGCCAGCAGGGACAGGGCACTCCACTTT. Its translation is CASRDRALHF.

This chain connects TRBV5-8 to TRBJ2-2, with 10 nucleotides matching TRBD2. The CDR3 has 14 residues. CDR1 is SGHTS and CDR2 is YDEGEE in the germline V gene. Trimming cost V 3 bases and J 6 bases; bases outside gene matches: 2. The CDR3 sequence: CASSSLAGPGELFF. CDR3 DNA sequence: TGTGCCAGCAGCTCACTAGCGGGACCCGGGGAGCTGTTTTTT.

The V and J genes are TRBV20-1 and TRBJ2-3, with 9 bases aligning to TRBD2. The CDR3 length is 16 residues. Trimming at V came to 3 bases and at J to 0 bases, leaving 7 bases not matched to a gene. The germline CDR1 and CDR2 sequences are DFQATT and SNEGSKA (reference sequence). This CDR3 reads CSASRGRGPSTDTQYF. As DNA, the CDR3 is TGCAGTGCTAGTCGCGGGAGGGGCCCTAGCACAGATACGCAGTATTTT.

In this sample, this clone turned up once. This chain connects TRBV12-5 to TRBJ1-1; a possible D gene is TRBD1 (5 bases). Germline CDR1 LGHNT, CDR2 FRNRAP. Trimming removed 4 bases from V and 1 base from J, with 7 bases in between. The CDR3 length is 13 residues. The CDR3 loop reads CASGSQGNTEAFF. In DNA form, the CDR3 reads TGTGCTAGTGGTTCTCAGGGGAACACTGAAGCTTTCTTT.

The chain combines TRBV10-3 with TRBJ1-4; the D gene is possibly TRBD1 (5 bases). Germline V gives CDR1 ENHRY, CDR2 SYGVKD. The CDR3 has 13 amino acids. The V gene lost 10 bases and the J gene lost 0 bases, with 9 bases spanning the gap. The CDR3 is CATLGATNEKLFF. The DNA of the CDR3 is TGTGCCACTCTAGGGGCAACTAATGAAAAACTGTTTTTT.